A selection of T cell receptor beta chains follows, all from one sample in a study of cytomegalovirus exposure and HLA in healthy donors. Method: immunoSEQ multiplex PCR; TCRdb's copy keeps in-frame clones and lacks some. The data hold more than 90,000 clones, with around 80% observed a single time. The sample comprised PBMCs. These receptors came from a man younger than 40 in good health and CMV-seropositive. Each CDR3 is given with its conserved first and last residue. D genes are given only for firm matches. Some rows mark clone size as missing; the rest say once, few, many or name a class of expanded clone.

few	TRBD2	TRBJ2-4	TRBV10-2	TGCGCCAGCAGTGAAGGGGAAATATGGCGGGAGAGAGACATTCAGTACTTC	CASSEGEIWRERDIQYF
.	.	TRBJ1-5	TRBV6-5	TGTGCCAGCAGTTGCTGCGGGGCCTATAGCAATCAGCCCCAGCATTTT	CASSCCGAYSNQPQHF
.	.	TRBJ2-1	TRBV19	TGTGCCAGTAGTATGGGCCCATACAATGAGCAGTTCTTC	CASSMGPYNEQFF
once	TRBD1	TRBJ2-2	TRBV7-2	TGTGCCAGCAGATCCAAGGACAGGGGGTTATACGGGGAGCTGTTTTTT	CASRSKDRGLYGELFF
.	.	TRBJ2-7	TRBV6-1	TGTGCCAGCAGTGCAAGACAGGTCCTCTCCTACGAGCAGTACTTC	CASSARQVLSYEQYF
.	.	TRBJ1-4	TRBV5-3	TGTACCAGAAGCTTGGAGTGGGCAGGGCCTAATGAAAAACTGTTTTTT	CTRSLEWAGPNEKLFF
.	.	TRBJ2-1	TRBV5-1	TGCGCCAGCAGCTTGTATGATGAGCAGTTCTTC	CASSLYDEQFF
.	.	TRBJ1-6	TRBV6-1	TGTGCCAGCAGTGGGGACTTTAATTCACCCCTCCACTTT	CASSGDFNSPLHF
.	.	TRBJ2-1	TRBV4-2	TGTGCCAGCAGCCAAGATAGCGGAAGCTCCTACAATGAGCAGTTCTTC	CASSQDSGSSYNEQFF
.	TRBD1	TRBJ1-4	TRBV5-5	TGTGCCAGCAGCCCGGGACAGGGGGCGGTTGGTGAAAAACTGTTTTTT	CASSPGQGAVGEKLFF
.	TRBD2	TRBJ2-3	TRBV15	TGTGCCACCAGCAGAGGGACGACTCGGCGGGGGGGCCGTACTACGCAGTATTTT	CATSRGTTRRGGRTTQYF
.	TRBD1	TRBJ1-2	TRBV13	TGTGCCAGCAGCGGATACAGGGGTAGTGGCTACACCTTC	CASSGYRGSGYTF
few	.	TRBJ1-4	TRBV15	TGTGCCACCAGCACCCTGACGGGAGTCAACAATGAAAAACTGTTTTTT	CATSTLTGVNNEKLFF
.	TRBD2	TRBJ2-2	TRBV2	TGTGCCAGCAGTGAAGAGGGCGGGAGCACCGGGGAGCTGTTTTTT	CASSEEGGSTGELFF
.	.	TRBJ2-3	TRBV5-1	TGCGCCAGCAGCTTGGTTGGCCTAGCCGGCACAGATACGCAGTATTTT	CASSLVGLAGTDTQYF
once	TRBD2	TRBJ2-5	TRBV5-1	TGCGCCAGCAGCTTGGGCCTAGCGGGGCAAGAGACCCAGTACTTC	CASSLGLAGQETQYF
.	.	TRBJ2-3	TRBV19	TGTGCCAGCAGAGGAAGCGGCACAGATACGCAGTATTTT	CASRGSGTDTQYF
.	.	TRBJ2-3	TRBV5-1	TGCGCCAGCAGCTTGACTAGAGTCACAGATACGCAGTATTTT	CASSLTRVTDTQYF
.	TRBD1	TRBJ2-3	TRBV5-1	TGCGCCAGCAGCTCCGGGACAGGGACAGATACGCAGTATTTT	CASSSGTGTDTQYF
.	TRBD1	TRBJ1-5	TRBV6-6	TGTGCCAGCACTCCGCTCGCCGGGACAGGGCTTGAGCATTTT	CASTPLAGTGLEHF
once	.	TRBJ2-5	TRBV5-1	TGCGCCAGCTTGCGGGACTTCCAAGAGACCCAGTACTTC	CASLRDFQETQYF
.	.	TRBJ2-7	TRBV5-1	TGCGCCAGCAGCTCCGCGGGGACCCACGAGCAGTACTTC	CASSSAGTHEQYF
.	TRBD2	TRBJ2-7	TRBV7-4	TGTGCCAGCAGCTTACTAGCGGGGGGCTCCTACGAGCAGTACTTC	CASSLLAGGSYEQYF
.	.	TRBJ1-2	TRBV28	TGTGCCAGCAGTTTAACAGGGAGCAACTATGGCTACACCTTC	CASSLTGSNYGYTF
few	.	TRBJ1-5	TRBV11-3	TGTGCCAGCAGCTCGATGACAGATCAGCCCCAGCATTTT	CASSSMTDQPQHF
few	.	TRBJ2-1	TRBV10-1	TGCGCCAGCAGTGGCAGCGTCATGGTGAATGAGCAGTTCTTC	CASSGSVMVNEQFF
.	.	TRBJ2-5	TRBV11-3	TGTGCCAGCAGCCCGAGAGGGATGAGGGAGACCCAGTACTTC	CASSPRGMRETQYF
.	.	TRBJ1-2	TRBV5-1	TGCGCCAGCAGCTTGGCCACGGGTCTAGACTATGGCTACACCTTC	CASSLATGLDYGYTF
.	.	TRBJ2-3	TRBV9	TGTGCCAGCAGCGTCGGAAGTCGAGGAGATACGCAGTATTTT	CASSVGSRGDTQYF
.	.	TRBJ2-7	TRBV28	TGTGCCACCTTTACAGGGACGACCTACGAGCAGTACTTC	CATFTGTTYEQYF
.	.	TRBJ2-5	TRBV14	TGTGCCAGCAGCCAAGGTCGGAGCGAAGAGACCCAGTACTTC	CASSQGRSEETQYF
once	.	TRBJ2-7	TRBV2	TGTGCCAGCAGTGGATTTAAGGCGGGGCTTGGCTACGAGCAGTACTTC	CASSGFKAGLGYEQYF
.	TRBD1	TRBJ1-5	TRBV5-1	TGCGCCAGCAGCCCGGACAGGGTTGGGCAGCCCCAGCATTTT	CASSPDRVGQPQHF
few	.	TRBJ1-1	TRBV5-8	TGTGCCAGCAGCTTGCTAACAGGCACTGAAGCTTTCTTT	CASSLLTGTEAFF
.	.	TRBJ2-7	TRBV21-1	TGTGCCAGCAGCATAGGGACAGCCGACTCCTACGAGCAGTACTTC	CASSIGTADSYEQYF
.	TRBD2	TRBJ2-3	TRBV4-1	TGCGCCAGCAGCCAAGTTACTAGCGGGAGTGCATATACGCAGTATTTT	CASSQVTSGSAYTQYF
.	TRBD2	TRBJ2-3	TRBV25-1	TGTGCCAGCAGTGAATTTGAAATAGCGGGGGCCCCCCGGGATACGCAGTATTTT	CASSEFEIAGAPRDTQYF
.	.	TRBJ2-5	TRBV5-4	TGTGCCAGCAGCGCACCGGCGGCAGGCGGGGAGACCCAGTACTTC	CASSAPAAGGETQYF
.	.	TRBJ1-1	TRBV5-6	TGTGCCAGCAGCTTGCGTCAGGGCCTGAACACTGAAGCTTTCTTT	CASSLRQGLNTEAFF
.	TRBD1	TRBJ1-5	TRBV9	TGTGCCAGCAGCGTATACGGGACAGACGATCAGCCCCAGCATTTT	CASSVYGTDDQPQHF
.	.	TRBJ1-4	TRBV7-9	TGTGCCAGCAGCACCCGCGACGCCGGACAGACTACTAATGAAAAACTGTTTTTT	CASSTRDAGQTTNEKLFF
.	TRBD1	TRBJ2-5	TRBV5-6	TGTGCCAGCAGCTCCCCCACAGGGGGAGGCGGGTGGGAGACCCAGTACTTC	CASSSPTGGGGWETQYF
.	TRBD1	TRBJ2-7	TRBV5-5	TGTGCCAGCAGCTTTACTGGGACAGGGTTCTACGAGCAGTACTTC	CASSFTGTGFYEQYF
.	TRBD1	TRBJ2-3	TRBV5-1	TGCGCCAGCTCAGGGGGTACTTGGGCCCCCAGCACAGATACGCAGTATTTT	CASSGGTWAPSTDTQYF
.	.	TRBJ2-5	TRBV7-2	TGTGCCAGCAGCATACCGGGGCAAGAGACCCAGTACTTC	CASSIPGQETQYF
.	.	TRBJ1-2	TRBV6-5	TGTGCCAGCAGCCCCACAGGTGCCTCAGGCTACACCTTC	CASSPTGASGYTF
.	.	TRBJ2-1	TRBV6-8	TGTGCCAGCAGTCGAAGAGGGACTCACTACAATGAGCAGTTCTTC	CASSRRGTHYNEQFF
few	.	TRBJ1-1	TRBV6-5	TGTGCCAGCACACGAGGGGGGGTGGGGACTGAAGCTTTCTTT	CASTRGGVGTEAFF
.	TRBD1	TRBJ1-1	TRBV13	TGTGCCAGCAGCTTAGGCCTGGGACAGGGTTTTATGTCGGGTGAAGCTTTCTTT	CASSLGLGQGFMSGEAFF
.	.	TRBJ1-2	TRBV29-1	TGCAGCGTTCAGGATTATAACTATGGCTACACCTTC	CSVQDYNYGYTF